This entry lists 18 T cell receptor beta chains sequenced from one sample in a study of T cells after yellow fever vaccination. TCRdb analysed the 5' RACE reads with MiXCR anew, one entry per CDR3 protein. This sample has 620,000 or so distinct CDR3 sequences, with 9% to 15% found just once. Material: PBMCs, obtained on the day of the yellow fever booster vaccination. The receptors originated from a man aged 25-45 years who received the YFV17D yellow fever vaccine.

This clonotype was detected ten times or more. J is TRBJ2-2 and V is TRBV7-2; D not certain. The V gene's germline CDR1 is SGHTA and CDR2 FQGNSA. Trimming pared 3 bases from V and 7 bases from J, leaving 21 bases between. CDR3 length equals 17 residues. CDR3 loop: CASSLVGTRAGVGELFF. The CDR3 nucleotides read TGTGCCAGCAGCTTGGTGGGAACCCGCGCCGGTGTCGGGGAGCTGTTTTTT.

Here the CDR3 DNA reads TGCGCCAGCAGCCCCGGGGGGACCAAAAACATTCAGTACTTC. Translating it yields CASSPGGTKNIQYF. The chain employs TRBV5-1 and TRBJ2-4; 7 nucleotides match TRBD2. The CDR3 covers 14 residues. Per germline, CDR1 SGHRS and CDR2 YFSETQ. Trimming took 4 bases from V and 2 from J; bases not matched to a gene: 3.

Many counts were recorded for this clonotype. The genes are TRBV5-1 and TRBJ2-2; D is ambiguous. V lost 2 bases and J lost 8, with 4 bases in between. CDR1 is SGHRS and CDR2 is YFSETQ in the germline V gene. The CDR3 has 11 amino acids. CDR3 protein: CASSFKGELFF. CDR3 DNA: TGCGCCAGCAGCTTCAAGGGGGAGCTGTTTTTT.

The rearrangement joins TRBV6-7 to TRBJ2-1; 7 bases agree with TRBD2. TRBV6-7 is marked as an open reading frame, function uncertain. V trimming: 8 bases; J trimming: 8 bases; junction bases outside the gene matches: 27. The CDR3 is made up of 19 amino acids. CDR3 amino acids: CASDGRYTGRGGSVHEQFF. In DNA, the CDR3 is TGTGCCAGCGATGGGAGGTATACGGGTCGAGGCGGGAGCGTCCATGAGCAGTTCTTC.

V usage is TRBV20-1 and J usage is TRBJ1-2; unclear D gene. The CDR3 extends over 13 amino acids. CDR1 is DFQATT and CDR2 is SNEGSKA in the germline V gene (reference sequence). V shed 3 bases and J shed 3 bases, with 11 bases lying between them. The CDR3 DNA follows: TGCAGTGCTAGGACCAGGACGGACTATGGCTACACCTTC. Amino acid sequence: CSARTRTDYGYTF.

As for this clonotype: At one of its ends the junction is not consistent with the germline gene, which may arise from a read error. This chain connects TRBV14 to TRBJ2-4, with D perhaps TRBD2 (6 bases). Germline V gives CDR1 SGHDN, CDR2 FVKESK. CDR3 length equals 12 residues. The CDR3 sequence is CASSQDSGLPNF. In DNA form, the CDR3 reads TGTGCCAGCAGCCAAGATAGCGGATTACCCAATTTC.

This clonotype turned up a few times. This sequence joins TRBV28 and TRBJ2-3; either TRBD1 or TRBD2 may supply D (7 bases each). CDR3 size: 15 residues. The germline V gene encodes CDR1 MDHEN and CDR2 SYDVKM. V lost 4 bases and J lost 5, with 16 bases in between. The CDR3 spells CASSSGGALGDTQYF. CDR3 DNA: TGTGCCAGCAGTTCAGGGGGGGCACTAGGAGATACGCAGTATTTT. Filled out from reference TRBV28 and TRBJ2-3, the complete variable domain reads DVKVTQSSRYLVKRTGEKVFLECVQDMDHENMFWYRQDPGLGLRLIYFSYDVKMKEKGDIPEGYSVSREKKERFSLILESASTNQTSMYLCASSSGGALGDTQYFGPGTRLTVL.

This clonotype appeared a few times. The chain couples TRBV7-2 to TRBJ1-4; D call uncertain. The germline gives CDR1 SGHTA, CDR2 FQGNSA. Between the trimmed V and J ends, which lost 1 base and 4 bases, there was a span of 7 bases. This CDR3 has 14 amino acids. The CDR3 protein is CASSLETFNEKLFF. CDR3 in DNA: TGTGCCAGCAGCTTAGAAACCTTTAATGAAAAACTGTTTTTT. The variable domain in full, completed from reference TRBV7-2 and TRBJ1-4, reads GAGVSQSPSNKVTEKGKDVELRCDPISGHTALYWYRQSLGQGLEFLIYFQGNSAPDKSGLPSDRFSAERTGGSVSTLTIQRTQQEDSAVYLCASSLETFNEKLFFGSGTQLSVL.

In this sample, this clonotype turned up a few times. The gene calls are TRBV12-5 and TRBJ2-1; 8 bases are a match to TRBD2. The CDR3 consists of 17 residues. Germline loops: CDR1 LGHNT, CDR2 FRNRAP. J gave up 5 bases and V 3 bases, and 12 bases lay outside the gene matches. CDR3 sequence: CASGFSPSREGNNEQFF. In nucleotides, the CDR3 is TGTGCTAGTGGTTTCTCCCCCTCTCGGGAGGGCAACAATGAGCAGTTCTTC. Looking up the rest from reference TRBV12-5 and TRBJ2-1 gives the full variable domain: DARVTQTPRHKVTEMGQEVTMRCQPILGHNTVFWYRQTMMQGLELLAYFRNRAPLDDSGMPKDRFSAEMPDATLATLKIQPSEPRDSAVYFCASGFSPSREGNNEQFFGPGTRLTVL.

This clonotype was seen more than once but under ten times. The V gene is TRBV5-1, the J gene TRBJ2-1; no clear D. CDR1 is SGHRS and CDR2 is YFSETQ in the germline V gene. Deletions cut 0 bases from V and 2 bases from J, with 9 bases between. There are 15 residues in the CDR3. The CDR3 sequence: CASSLAANTYNEQFF. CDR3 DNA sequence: TGCGCCAGCAGCTTGGCGGCCAATACCTACAATGAGCAGTTCTTC.

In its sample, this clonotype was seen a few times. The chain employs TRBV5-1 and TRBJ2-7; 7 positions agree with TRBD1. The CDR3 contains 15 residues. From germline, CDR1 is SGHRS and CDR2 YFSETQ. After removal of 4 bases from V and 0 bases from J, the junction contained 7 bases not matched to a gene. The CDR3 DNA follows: TGCGCCAGCAGCCCGGGACAGCCGTACTCCTACGAGCAGTACTTC. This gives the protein CASSPGQPYSYEQYF.

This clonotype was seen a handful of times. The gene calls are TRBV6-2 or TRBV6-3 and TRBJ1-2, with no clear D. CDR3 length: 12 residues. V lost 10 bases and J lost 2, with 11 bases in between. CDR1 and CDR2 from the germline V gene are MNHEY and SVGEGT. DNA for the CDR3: TGTGCCACGGACCGAGGGAACTATGGCTACACCTTC. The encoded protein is CATDRGNYGYTF.

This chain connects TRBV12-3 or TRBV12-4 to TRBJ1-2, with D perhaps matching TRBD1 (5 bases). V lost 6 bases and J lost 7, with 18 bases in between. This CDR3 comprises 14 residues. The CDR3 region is CASSPLAPQAGYTF. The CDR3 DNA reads TGTGCCAGCAGCCCCCTGGCACCACAGGCTGGCTACACCTTC.

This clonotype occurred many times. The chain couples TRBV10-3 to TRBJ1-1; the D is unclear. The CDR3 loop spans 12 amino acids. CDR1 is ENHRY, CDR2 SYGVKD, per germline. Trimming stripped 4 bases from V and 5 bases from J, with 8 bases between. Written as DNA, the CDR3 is TGTGCCATCAGTGTGGTGGGGACTGAAGCTTTCTTT. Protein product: CAISVVGTEAFF.

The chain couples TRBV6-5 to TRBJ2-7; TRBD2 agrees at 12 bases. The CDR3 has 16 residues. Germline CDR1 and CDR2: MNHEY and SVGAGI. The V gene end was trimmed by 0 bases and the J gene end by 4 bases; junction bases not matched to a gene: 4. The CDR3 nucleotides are TGTGCCAGCAGTTACTCGAGGACTAGCGGGACTTACGAGCAGTACTTC. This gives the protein CASSYSRTSGTYEQYF.

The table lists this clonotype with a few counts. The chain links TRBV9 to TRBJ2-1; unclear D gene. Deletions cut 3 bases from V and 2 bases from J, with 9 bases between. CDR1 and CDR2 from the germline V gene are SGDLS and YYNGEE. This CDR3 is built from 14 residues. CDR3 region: CASSGTITYNEQFF. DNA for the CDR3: TGTGCCAGCAGCGGGACGATCACCTACAATGAGCAGTTCTTC.

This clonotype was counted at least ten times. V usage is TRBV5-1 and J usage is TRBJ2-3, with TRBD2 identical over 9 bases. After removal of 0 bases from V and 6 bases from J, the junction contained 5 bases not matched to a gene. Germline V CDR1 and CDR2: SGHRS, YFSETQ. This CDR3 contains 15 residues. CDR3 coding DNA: TGCGCCAGCAGCTTGGCTAGCGGGAAGTTCGATACGCAGTATTTT. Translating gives CASSLASGKFDTQYF.

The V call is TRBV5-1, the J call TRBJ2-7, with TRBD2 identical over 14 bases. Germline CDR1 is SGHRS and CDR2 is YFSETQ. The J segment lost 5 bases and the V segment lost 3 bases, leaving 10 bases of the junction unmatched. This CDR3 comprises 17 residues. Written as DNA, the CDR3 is TGCGCCAGCAGCTATGGGACTAGCGGGAGAGTAGTGGACGAGCAGTACTTC. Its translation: CASSYGTSGRVVDEQYF. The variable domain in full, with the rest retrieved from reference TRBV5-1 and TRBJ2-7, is KAGVTQTPRYLIKTRGQQVTLSCSPISGHRSVSWYQQTPGQGLQFLFEYFSETQRNKGNFPGRFSGRQFSNSRSEMNVSTLELGDSALYLCASSYGTSGRVVDEQYFGPGTRLTVT.